Sequencing of this TCR beta chain was carried out in a study of CD8 T cells in Susac syndrome. Germline assignment: CDR1 SQVTM and CDR2 ANQGSEA. Trimming left V 7 bases short and J 0 bases short, with 9 bases between. The CDR3 loop spans 12 amino acids. The RNA, roughly 0.45 to 1 ug, was put through reverse transcription using random hexamers. Each CDR3 protein is one row after TCRdb ran MiXCR on the immunoSEQ multiplex PCR reads. Among some 300,000 distinct CDR3 sequences listed, around 91% were seen once. The chain has TRBV29-1 and TRBJ1-2, with D uncertain. Sequencing used CD8+ T cells from PBMCs. The sequence was obtained from a human donor with multiple sclerosis. The CDR3 sequence: CSGVTANYGYTF. The CDR3 region has the DNA TGCAGCGGGGTTACAGCTAACTATGGCTACACCTTC. Looking up the rest from reference TRBV29-1 and TRBJ1-2 gives the full variable domain: SAVISQKPSRDICQRGTSLTIQCQVDSQVTMMFWYRQQPGQSLTLIATANQGSEATYESGFVIDKFPISRPNLTFSTLTVSNMSPEDSSIYLCSGVTANYGYTFGSGTRLTVV.